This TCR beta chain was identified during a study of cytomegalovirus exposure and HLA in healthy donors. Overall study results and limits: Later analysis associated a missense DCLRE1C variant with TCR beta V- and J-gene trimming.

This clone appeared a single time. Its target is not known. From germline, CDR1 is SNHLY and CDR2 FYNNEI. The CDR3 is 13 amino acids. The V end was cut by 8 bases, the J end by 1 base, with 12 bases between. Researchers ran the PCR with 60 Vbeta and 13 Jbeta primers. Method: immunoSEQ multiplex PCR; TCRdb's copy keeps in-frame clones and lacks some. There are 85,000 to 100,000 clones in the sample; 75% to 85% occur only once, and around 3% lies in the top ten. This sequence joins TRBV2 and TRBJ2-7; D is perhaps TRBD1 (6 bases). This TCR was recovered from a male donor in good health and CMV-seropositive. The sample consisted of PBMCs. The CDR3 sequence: CASRDTGSYEQYF. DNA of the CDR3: TGTGCCAGCCGGGACACGGGGTCCTACGAGCAGTACTTC. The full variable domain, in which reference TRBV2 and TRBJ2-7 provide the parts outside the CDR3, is EPEVTQTPSHQVTQMGQEVILRCVPISNHLYFYWYRQILGQKVEFLVSFYNNEISEKSEIFDDQFSVERPDGSNFTLKIRSTKLEDSAMYFCASRDTGSYEQYFGPGTRLTVT.